This is a list of T cell receptor beta chains from one sample in a study of T cells after yellow fever vaccination. MiXCR was run by TCRdb on the 5' RACE reads, yielding one entry per CDR3 protein. Of more than 95,000 distinct CDR3 sequences in the sample, 7.2% were seen once. The sequencing here drew on CD4+ T cells sorted from PBMCs, taken about 49 days after the first yellow fever vaccination. Receptors originate from a man between 18 and 35 years old who received the YFV17D yellow fever vaccine. Both conserved end residues are part of each CDR3. D genes are given only for firm matches. Rows give clone size only sometimes, using once, few, many, or a class for an expanded clone.

J	D	size	V	DNA	CDR3
TRBJ2-7	TRBD1	many	TRBV3-1	TGTGCCAGCAGCCCCAGCGGGACAGGGGCCTACGAGCAGTACTTC	CASSPSGTGAYEQYF
TRBJ2-5	TRBD2	many	TRBV6-5	TGTGCCAGCAGTTACCCGACTAGCGGTAGAGAGACCCAGTACTTC	CASSYPTSGRETQYF
TRBJ2-3	NA	many	TRBV5-1	TGCGCCAGCAGCTTGGGACCGCGGTCTAGCACAGATACGCAGTATTTT	CASSLGPRSSTDTQYF
TRBJ2-5	NA	many	TRBV18	TGTGCCAGCTCACCACTGGGAAGCGGAGAGACCCAGTACTTC	CASSPLGSGETQYF
TRBJ1-5	NA	few	TRBV25-1	TGTGCCAGCAGTGAAGCGGGCGACCGGCCCCAGCATTTT	CASSEAGDRPQHF
TRBJ2-6	NA	NA	TRBV29-1	TGCAGCGTTGTCTCGGAGATCCTTCCATTCTCTGGGGCCAACGTCCTGACTTTC	CSVVSEILPFSGANVLTF
TRBJ2-5	TRBD1	many	TRBV7-2	TGTGCCAGCAGCCCGTCGACAGGGGTAGAGACCCAGTACTTC	CASSPSTGVETQYF
TRBJ2-3	TRBD1	many	TRBV5-1	TGCGCCAGCAGCTTGGCGGGACAGCGCACAGATACGCAGTATTTT	CASSLAGQRTDTQYF
TRBJ2-3	TRBD1	many	TRBV29-1	TGCAGCGTTGGAAGGACAGGCCGGCTCACAGATACGCAGTATTTT	CSVGRTGRLTDTQYF
TRBJ2-2	NA	many	TRBV29-1	TGCAGCTGCAATGCGAACACCGGGGAGCTGTTTTTT	CSCNANTGELFF
TRBJ2-1	TRBD2	many	TRBV27	TGTGCCAGCAGTCGCAGACTAGCGGGGGGGAGGGAATATACTGAGCAGTTCTTC	CASSRRLAGGREYTEQFF